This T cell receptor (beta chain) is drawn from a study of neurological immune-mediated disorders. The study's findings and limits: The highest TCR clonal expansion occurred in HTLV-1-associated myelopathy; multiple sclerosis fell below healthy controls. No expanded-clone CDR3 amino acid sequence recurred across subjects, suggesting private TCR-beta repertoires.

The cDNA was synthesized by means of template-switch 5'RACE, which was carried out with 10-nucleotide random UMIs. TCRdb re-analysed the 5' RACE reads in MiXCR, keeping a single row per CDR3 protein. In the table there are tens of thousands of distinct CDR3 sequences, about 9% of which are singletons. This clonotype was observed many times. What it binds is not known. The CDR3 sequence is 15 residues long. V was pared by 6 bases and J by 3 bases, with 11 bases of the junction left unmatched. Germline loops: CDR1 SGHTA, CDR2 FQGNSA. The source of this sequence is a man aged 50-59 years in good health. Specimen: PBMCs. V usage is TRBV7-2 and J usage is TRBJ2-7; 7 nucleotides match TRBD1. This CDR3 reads CASRLNVDRIYEQYF. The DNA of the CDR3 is TGTGCCAGCAGGCTTAATGTGGACAGGATCTACGAGCAGTACTTC.